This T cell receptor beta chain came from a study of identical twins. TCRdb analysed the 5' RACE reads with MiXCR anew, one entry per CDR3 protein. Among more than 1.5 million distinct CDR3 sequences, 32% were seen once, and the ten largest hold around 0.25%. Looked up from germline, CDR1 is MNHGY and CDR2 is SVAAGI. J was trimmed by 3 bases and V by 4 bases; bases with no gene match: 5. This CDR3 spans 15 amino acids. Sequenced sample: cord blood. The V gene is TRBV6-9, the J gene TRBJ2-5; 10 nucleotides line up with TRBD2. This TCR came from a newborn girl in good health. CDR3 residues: CASSSETSGEETQYF. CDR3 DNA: TGTGCCAGCAGTTCAGAAACTAGCGGGGAAGAGACCCAGTACTTC.